A single sample gave rise to the 10 T cell receptor beta chains below, sequenced in a study of vaccination and CD4 T cells after COVID-19. Sequenced with the Oncomine TCR Beta short-read assay was DNA taken from cultured CD4+ T cells. MiXCR, applied by TCRdb to the PCR reads, yields one record per CDR3 protein. The repertoire includes 6,700 or so distinct CDR3 sequences, 35% of them detected once, and less than 30% sits in the top ten. No antigen is known for these receptors. This sample's treatment: roughly 10-day PBMC culture with coronavirus spike peptide pools or control peptides (ViraFEST assay). Investigators obtained the unexposed donor's CD4+ T cells before the COVID-19 pandemic (2011-2018). Sequencing was carried out using CD4+ T cells from blood, cultured in vitro. The receptors originated from a human donor in good health.

This clonotype occurred a few times. CDR3 coding DNA: TGTGCCACCGTGGGGGACACTGAAGCTTTCTTT. It specifies CATVGDTEAFF. The chain recombines TRBV10-3 with TRBJ1-1; tentative D call: TRBD1 (5 bases). Germline CDR1 ENHRY, CDR2 SYGVKD. Trimming left V 10 bases short and J 3 bases short, with 9 bases between. The CDR3 spans 11 residues.

The chain is built from TRBV2 and TRBJ1-1; D remains unclear. The CDR3 is made up of 14 amino acids. Trimming removed 8 bases at V and 0 bases at J, with 13 bases between. Germline CDR1 reads SNHLY; CDR2 reads FYNNEI. CDR3: CASPSTMMNTEAFF. As DNA, the CDR3 is TGTGCCAGCCCATCGACTATGATGAACACTGAAGCTTTCTTT. Supplemented by reference TRBV2 and TRBJ1-1, the full variable domain reads EPEVTQTPSHQVTQMGQEVILRCVPISNHLYFYWYRQILGQKVEFLVSFYNNEISEKSEIFDDQFSVERPDGSNFTLKIRSTKLEDSAMYFCASPSTMMNTEAFFGQGTRLTVV.

The table lists this clonotype with a few counts. This chain links TRBV7-9 with TRBJ2-7; D remains unclear. The CDR3 consists of 11 residues. Deletions cut 4 bases from V and 3 bases from J, with 4 bases between. CDR1 is SEHNR and CDR2 is FQNEAQ in the germline V gene (reference sequence). The CDR3 region is CASSSNYEQYF. CDR3 coding DNA: TGTGCCAGCAGCTCAAACTACGAGCAGTACTTC.

This clonotype was seen only a few times. V and J are TRBV2 and TRBJ1-2; D may be TRBD1 (6 bases). The ends were cut back, 1 base at V and 4 bases at J, with 10 bases in the middle. In germline, CDR1 is SNHLY, CDR2 FYNNEI. CDR3 size: 14 residues. CDR3: CASSEGGARYGYTF. In DNA form, the CDR3 reads TGTGCCAGCAGTGAAGGGGGGGCCCGCTATGGCTACACCTTC.

This clonotype is labeled hyperexpanded. The chain carries TRBV20-1 and TRBJ1-1; tentative D call: TRBD1 (5 bases). The germline V gene encodes CDR1 DFQATT and CDR2 SNEGSKA (reference sequence). This CDR3 spans 13 amino acids. Trimming left V 5 bases short and J 1 base short, with 11 bases between. Written as DNA, the CDR3 is TGCAGTGCTGGGGGACTTGGGAACACTGAAGCTTTCTTT. Translated, it gives CSAGGLGNTEAFF.

The chain has TRBV30 and TRBJ2-7; the D is unclear. This CDR3 comprises 13 residues. Germline V gene data show CDR1 as GTSNPN and CDR2 as SVGIG (reference sequence). The V and J ends lost 1 base and 4 bases respectively, with 11 bases between them. In DNA, the CDR3 is TGTGCCTGGAGTGAATGGGCTATATACGAGCAGTACTTC. It yields the protein CAWSEWAIYEQYF.

The chain links TRBV12-5 to TRBJ2-5, with D uncertain. V dropped 1 base and J dropped 6 bases, with 15 bases sitting between them. Germline assignment: CDR1 LGHNT and CDR2 FRNRAP. This CDR3 has 15 amino acids. This chain's CDR3 is CASGLGAQPAQTQYF. CDR3 in DNA: TGTGCTAGTGGTTTGGGGGCTCAACCTGCGCAGACCCAGTACTTC.

In this sample, this clonotype turned up a few times. V usage is TRBV7-3 and J usage is TRBJ1-6; D unresolved. This CDR3 region has 13 residues. Germline V gene sequence: CDR1 SGHTA, CDR2 FQGTGA. Trimming stripped 5 bases from V and 4 bases from J, with 6 bases between. The CDR3 region is CASSADYNSPLHF. The DNA of the CDR3 is TGTGCCAGCAGCGCTGATTATAATTCACCCCTCCACTTT.

The genes are TRBV2 and TRBJ2-5, with 8 bases fitting TRBD2. J lost 4 bases, V lost 10 bases, and 20 bases had no gene match. Germline-derived CDR1 and CDR2 are SNHLY and FYNNEI. The CDR3 has 17 amino acids. The CDR3 spells CATEFAGGLEVRETQYF. CDR3 DNA sequence: TGTGCCACCGAATTTGCCGGGGGACTAGAGGTTCGAGAGACCCAGTACTTC.

This clonotype appeared a few times. V and J are TRBV7-8 and TRBJ2-2, with D perhaps given as TRBD1 or TRBD2 (5 bases each). The germline gives CDR1 SGHVS, CDR2 FQNEAQ. The CDR3 spans 15 residues. Between the trimmed V and J ends, which lost 3 bases and 0 bases, there was a span of 8 bases. The CDR3 DNA sequence: TGTGCCAGCAGCTTCGGGGCTACGAACACCGGGGAGCTGTTTTTT. Its translation is CASSFGATNTGELFF. Based on the CDR3 plus reference TRBV7-8 and TRBJ2-2, the full variable domain is GAGVSQSPRYKVAKRGQDVALRCDPISGHVSLFWYQQALGQGPEFLTYFQNEAQLDKSGLPSDRFFAERPEGSVSTLKIQRTQQEDSAVYLCASSFGATNTGELFFGEGSRLTVL.